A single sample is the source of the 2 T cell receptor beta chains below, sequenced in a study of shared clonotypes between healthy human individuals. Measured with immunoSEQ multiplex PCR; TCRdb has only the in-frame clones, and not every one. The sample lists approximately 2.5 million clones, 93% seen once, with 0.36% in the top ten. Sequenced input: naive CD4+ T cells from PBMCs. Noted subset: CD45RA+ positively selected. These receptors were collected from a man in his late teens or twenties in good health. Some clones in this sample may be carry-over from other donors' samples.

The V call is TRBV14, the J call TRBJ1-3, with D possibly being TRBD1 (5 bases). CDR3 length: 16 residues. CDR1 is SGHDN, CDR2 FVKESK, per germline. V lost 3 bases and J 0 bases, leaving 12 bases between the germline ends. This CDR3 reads CASSQADRLSGNTIYF. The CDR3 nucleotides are TGTGCCAGCAGCCAGGCAGACAGACTCTCTGGAAACACCATATATTTT.

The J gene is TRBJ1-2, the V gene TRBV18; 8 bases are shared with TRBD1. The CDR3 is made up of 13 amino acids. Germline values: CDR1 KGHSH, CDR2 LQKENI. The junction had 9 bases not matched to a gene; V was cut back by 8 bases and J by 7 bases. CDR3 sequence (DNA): TGTGCCAGCGCTGTGGACAGGGAGGGTGGCTACACCTTC. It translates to CASAVDREGGYTF.